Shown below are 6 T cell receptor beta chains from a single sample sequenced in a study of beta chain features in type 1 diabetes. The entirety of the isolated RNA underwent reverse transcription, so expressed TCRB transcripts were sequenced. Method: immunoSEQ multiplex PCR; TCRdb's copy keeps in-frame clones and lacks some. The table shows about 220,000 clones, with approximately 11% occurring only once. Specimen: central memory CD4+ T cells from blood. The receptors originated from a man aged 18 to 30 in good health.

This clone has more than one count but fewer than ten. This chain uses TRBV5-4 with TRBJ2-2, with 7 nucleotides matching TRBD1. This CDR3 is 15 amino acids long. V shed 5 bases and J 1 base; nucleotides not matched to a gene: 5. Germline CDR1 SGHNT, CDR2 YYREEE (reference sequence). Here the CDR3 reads CASRAGGMNTGELFF. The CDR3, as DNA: TGTGCCAGCAGAGCAGGGGGTATGAACACCGGGGAGCTGTTTTTT. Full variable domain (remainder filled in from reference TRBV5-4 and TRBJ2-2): ETGVTQSPTHLIKTRGQQVTLRCSSQSGHNTVSWYQQALGQGPQFIFQYYREEENGRGNFPPRFSGLQFPNYSSELNVNALELDDSALYLCASRAGGMNTGELFFGEGSRLTVL.

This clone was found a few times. CDR3 in DNA: TGCGCCAGCAGCCAAGACTTGAGCGGGGGGAGCACAGATACGCAGTATTTT. Its translation is CASSQDLSGGSTDTQYF. The rearrangement links TRBV4-3 to TRBJ2-3, with TRBD2 matching 9 bases. Germline V lookup: CDR1 LGHNA, CDR2 YSLEER. This CDR3 contains 17 residues. Trimming took 0 bases from V and 0 from J; bases not matched to a gene: 4.

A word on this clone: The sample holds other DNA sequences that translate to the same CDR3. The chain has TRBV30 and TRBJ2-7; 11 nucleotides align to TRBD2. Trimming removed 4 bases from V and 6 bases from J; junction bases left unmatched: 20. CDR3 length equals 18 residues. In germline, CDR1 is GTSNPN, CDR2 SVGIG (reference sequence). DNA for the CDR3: TGTGCCTGGAAGACAATAATAGCGGGAGGGCCGGTGGGGTGCGAGCAGTACTTC. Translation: CAWKTIIAGGPVGCEQYF.

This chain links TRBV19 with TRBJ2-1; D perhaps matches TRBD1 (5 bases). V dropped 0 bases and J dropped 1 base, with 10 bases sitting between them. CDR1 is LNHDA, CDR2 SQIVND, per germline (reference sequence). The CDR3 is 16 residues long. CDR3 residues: CASSIDLAGSYNEQFF. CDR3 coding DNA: TGTGCCAGTAGTATAGATCTGGCAGGGTCCTACAATGAGCAGTTCTTC.

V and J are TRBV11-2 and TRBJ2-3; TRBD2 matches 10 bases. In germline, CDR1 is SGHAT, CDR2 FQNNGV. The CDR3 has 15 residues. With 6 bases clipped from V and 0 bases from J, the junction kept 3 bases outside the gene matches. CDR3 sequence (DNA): TGTGCCAGCAGAACTAGCGGGGCTAGCACAGATACGCAGTATTTT. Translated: CASRTSGASTDTQYF.

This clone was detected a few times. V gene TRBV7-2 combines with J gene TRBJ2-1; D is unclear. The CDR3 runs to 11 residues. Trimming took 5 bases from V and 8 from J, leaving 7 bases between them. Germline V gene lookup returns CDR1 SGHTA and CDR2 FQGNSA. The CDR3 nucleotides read TGTGCCAGCAGCCCGAGTTATGAGCAGTTCTTC. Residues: CASSPSYEQFF.